This T cell receptor (beta chain) was captured in a study of T cell repertoires in cytomegalovirus infection. Background on the study: Indications of both CMV infection and matching HLA type were provided by public TCR beta signatures. Study findings and constraints: The study identified carriers of CMV plus the relevant HLA from cumulative public TCR beta family frequency. The ex vivo response was dominated by HLA-C-restricted CMV-specific TCR beta clonotypes.

With 1 base removed from V and 6 bases from J, the gap between germline ends came to 13 bases. This CDR3 region has 15 residues. The germline CDR1 and CDR2 sequences are SGHVS and FNYEAQ. As concerns this clonotype: Its antigen is currently unknown.

MiXCR was run by TCRdb on the reads, yielding one entry per CDR3 protein. The data show about 890,000 distinct CDR3 sequences, with around 29% seen just once and over 13% held by the top ten. V and J are TRBV7-6 and TRBJ1-3; possibly TRBD1 for D (6 bases). The clonotype was recovered from a human donor in good health (CMV status not recorded). Some clones in this sample may be carry-over from other donors' samples. Sequencing was performed on cultured CD8+ T cells from PBMCs, taken from culture after CMV antigen stimulation. CDR3 sequence reads: CASSLDTGATNTIYF. The CDR3 DNA is TGTGCCAGCAGCTTAGATACGGGGGCAACAAACACCATATATTTT.